Listed here are 32 T cell receptor beta chains from one sample, sequenced in a study of molecular identifiers for immune sequencing clone quantification. One entry per CDR3 protein, called by TCRdb with MiXCR from the PCR reads. The table records 460,000 or so distinct CDR3 sequences, about a quarter of them present only once. The source material was naive CD8+ T cells from blood, with Jurkat cell RNA spiked in. Subset here: FACS-sorted CD8+CD4-CCR7+CD45RA+ naive T cells. All receptors come from a human donor in good health. Some libraries in this study had Jurkat cell RNA spiked in.

This clonotype appeared a few times. The rearrangement joins TRBV30 to TRBJ2-1, with D possibly TRBD2 on 6 matching bases. Trimming stripped 4 bases from V and 4 bases from J, with 8 bases between. Germline CDR1 reads GTSNPN; CDR2 reads SVGIG (reference sequence). The CDR3 totals 12 residues. In DNA, the CDR3 is TGTGCCTGGACCGCGGGGTACAATGAGCAGTTCTTC. It codes for CAWTAGYNEQFF.

In this sample, this clonotype turned up a few times. V is TRBV6-2 or TRBV6-3 and J is TRBJ1-1; perhaps TRBD1 as D (5 bases). This CDR3 comprises 14 residues. The germline V and J ends were trimmed by 0 bases and 0 bases, with 5 bases remaining between them. From germline, CDR1 is MNHEY and CDR2 SVGEGT. The CDR3 spells CASSYSTVNTEAFF. The CDR3 coding sequence is TGTGCCAGCAGTTACTCGACAGTGAACACTGAAGCTTTCTTT.

Details on this clonotype: A much larger clone is a single base away; this may be a read error. The rearrangement uses TRBV28 and TRBJ1-1, with D possibly matching TRBD1 (6 bases). This CDR3 contains 16 residues. Trimming took off 3 bases at V and 5 bases at J, with 19 bases between the two ends. Germline-derived CDR1 and CDR2 are MDHEN and SYDVKM. The CDR3 nucleotides are TGTGCCAGCAGTTTCCCCCGCGGAGGGGGGGGGACTGAAGCTTTCTTT. This translates into CASSFPRGGGGTEAFF.

This clonotype was picked up a small number of times. This sequence joins TRBV7-2 and TRBJ1-3, with unresolved D. The V end was cut by 2 bases, the J end by 4 bases, with 12 bases between. This CDR3 comprises 15 residues. Looked up from germline, CDR1 is SGHTA and CDR2 is FQGNSA. CDR3 region: CASSLIGALGNTIYF. CDR3 sequence (DNA): TGTGCCAGCAGCTTAATCGGAGCTCTGGGAAACACCATATATTTT.

The rearrangement uses TRBV7-9 and TRBJ2-1; a weak D match, TRBD2 (5 bases). Trimming removed 6 bases from V and 10 bases from J, with 13 bases in between. CDR1 SEHNR and CDR2 FQNEAQ come from the germline V gene (reference sequence). The CDR3 consists of 12 residues. In nucleotides, the CDR3 is TGTGCCAGCAGTGTTACAAGCGGAGAGCAGTTCTTC. It is translated as CASSVTSGEQFF.

V and J are TRBV7-9 and TRBJ2-5; unclear D gene. The CDR3 consists of 13 residues. Trimming took 4 bases from V and 4 from J, leaving 10 bases between them. CDR1 SEHNR and CDR2 FQNEAQ come from the germline V gene (reference sequence). As DNA, the CDR3 is TGTGCCAGCAGCTCAAGGGTATTAGAGACCCAGTACTTC. It codes for CASSSRVLETQYF. The full variable domain, rest sourced from reference TRBV7-9 and TRBJ2-5, is DTGVSQNPRHKITKRGQNVTFRCDPISEHNRLYWYRQTLGQGPEFLTYFQNEAQLEKSRLLSDRFSAERPKGSFSTLEIQRTEQGDSAMYLCASSSRVLETQYFGPGTRLLVL.

The gene calls are TRBV6-2 or TRBV6-3 and TRBJ1-3; D gene unclear. Germline V gives CDR1 MNHEY, CDR2 SVGEGT. Trimming cost V 0 bases and J 0 bases, with 6 bases left between them. The CDR3 totals 15 residues. CDR3 sequence reads: CASSYSGNSGNTIYF. The CDR3 region has the DNA TGTGCCAGCAGTTACTCGGGGAACTCTGGAAACACCATATATTTT.

This clonotype was seen a handful of times. The V gene is TRBV15, the J gene TRBJ1-1; TRBD1 matches at 7 bases. The CDR3 contains 16 residues. Germline values: CDR1 LNHNV, CDR2 YYDKDF (reference sequence). With 0 bases clipped from V and 0 bases from J, the junction kept 4 bases outside the gene matches. The CDR3 loop reads CATSRDIQGVNTEAFF. The CDR3 DNA sequence: TGTGCCACCAGCAGAGATATCCAGGGGGTGAACACTGAAGCTTTCTTT.

As concerns this clonotype: At one boundary the junction diverges from the germline segment, which might be a read error. The rearrangement joins TRBV20-1 to TRBJ2-2; D possibly matches TRBD1 or TRBD2 (5 bases each). Germline CDR1 reads DFQATT; CDR2 reads SNEGSKA (reference sequence). CDR3 length: 16 residues. CDR3 sequence reads: CSARNRREGRNGELLF. The CDR3 region has the DNA TGCAGTGCTAGGAATCGCAGAGAGGGGAGAAACGGGGAGCTGCTTTTT.

There are a few counts of this clonotype. V usage is TRBV7-9 and J usage is TRBJ2-7, with 7 nucleotides matching TRBD1. The CDR3 sequence is 15 residues long. Germline V CDR1 and CDR2: SEHNR, FQNEAQ (reference sequence). The V gene end was trimmed by 3 bases and the J gene end by 3 bases; junction bases not matched to a gene: 8. The CDR3 DNA follows: TGTGCCAGCAGCTTCAGACAGGGAAGGGGCTACGAGCAGTACTTC. Translation: CASSFRQGRGYEQYF. Full variable domain (rest looked up from reference TRBV7-9 and TRBJ2-7): DTGVSQNPRHKITKRGQNVTFRCDPISEHNRLYWYRQTLGQGPEFLTYFQNEAQLEKSRLLSDRFSAERPKGSFSTLEIQRTEQGDSAMYLCASSFRQGRGYEQYFGPGTRLTVT.

Ten or more counts support this clonotype. The V call is TRBV7-8, the J call TRBJ1-1; D ambiguous. This CDR3 region has 13 residues. With 2 bases removed from V and 5 bases from J, the gap between germline ends came to 9 bases. Per germline, CDR1 SGHVS and CDR2 FQNEAQ. This CDR3 is CASSLSVGTEAFF. CDR3 sequence (DNA): TGTGCCAGCAGCTTATCGGTAGGGACTGAAGCTTTCTTT.

In its sample, this clonotype was seen once. At one end, the junction sequence differs from germline, possibly due to a read error. The chain links TRBV6-5 to TRBJ2-1; TRBD1 matches at 7 bases. The CDR3 covers 14 residues. Germline assignment: CDR1 MNHEY and CDR2 SVGAGI. CDR3 residues: CAGSRGTEYNEQFF. The CDR3 bases are TGCGCCGGCAGTAGGGGGACAGAGTACAATGAGCAGTTCTTC.

The rearrangement uses TRBV9 and TRBJ2-7; D unclear. Germline V gene sequence: CDR1 SGDLS, CDR2 YYNGEE. Trimming took off 0 bases at V and 6 bases at J, with 7 bases between the two ends. This CDR3 contains 12 residues. DNA of the CDR3: TGTGCCAGCAGCGTAGCGGGCAGCGAGCAGTACTTC. This translates into CASSVAGSEQYF.

This clonotype came up once. The CDR3 spells CSALDMITEAFF. As DNA, the CDR3 is TGCAGTGCTCTTGACATGATCACTGAAGCTTTCTTT. This chain joins TRBV20-1 and TRBJ1-1; D gene ambiguous. This CDR3 spans 12 amino acids. V was pared by 5 bases and J by 4 bases, with 11 bases between. Germline values: CDR1 DFQATT, CDR2 SNEGSKA (reference sequence).

Comment on this clonotype: It differs at one base from a far larger clone, so likely a read error. The V gene is TRBV2, the J gene TRBJ1-1, with D perhaps TRBD1 (6 bases). The CDR3 has 13 residues. Germline CDR1 is SNHLY and CDR2 is FYNNEI. The CDR3 DNA reads TGTGCCAGCAGTCCAGGGGTGAACACTGGAGCTTTCTTT. Translation: CASSPGVNTGAFF.

CDR3: CASSLLSLAASTDTQYF. CDR3 DNA: TGTGCCAGCAGTTTATTGAGTCTAGCGGCTAGCACAGATACGCAGTATTTT. The chain is built from TRBV27 and TRBJ2-3; 7 bases fit TRBD2. Germline values: CDR1 MNHEY, CDR2 SMNVEV (reference sequence). Losses at the gene ends were 1 base for V and 0 bases for J; bases not matched to a gene: 7. The CDR3 has 17 amino acids.

Only a few counts were recorded for this clonotype. The genes are TRBV9 and TRBJ1-1; D is unclear. V was clipped by 0 bases and J by 2 bases, with 8 bases between them. This CDR3 region has 14 residues. Germline V CDR1 and CDR2: SGDLS, YYNGEE. The CDR3 DNA reads as TGTGCCAGCAGCGTAGCGAGGGATAACACTGAAGCTTTCTTT. Translating it yields CASSVARDNTEAFF.

As to this clonotype: This may come from a read error, since a much larger clone is one base off. V usage is TRBV7-9 and J usage is TRBJ1-1; perhaps TRBD1 as D (5 bases). The germline gives CDR1 SEHNR, CDR2 FQNEAQ (reference sequence). CDR3 length: 15 amino acids. The CDR3 sequence is CASVGHRNQNTGAFF. The CDR3 region has the DNA TGTGCCAGCGTTGGACACCGAAACCAGAACACTGGAGCTTTCTTT.

In this sample, this clonotype turned up a few times. The germline gene is not matched at one end of the junction; a read error may be the cause. CDR3 loop: CASSIGETGELFF. The CDR3 DNA follows: TGTGCCAGCAGCATAGGGGAAACCGGGGAGCTGTTTTTT. The chain carries TRBV13 and TRBJ2-2; the D gene is possibly TRBD1 (5 bases). This CDR3 spans 13 amino acids. Germline values: CDR1 PRHDT, CDR2 FYEKMQ (reference sequence). The whole variable domain, remainder taken from reference TRBV13 and TRBJ2-2, is AAGVIQSPRHLIKEKRETATLKCYPIPRHDTVYWYQQGPGQDPQFLISFYEKMQSDKGSIPDRFSAQQFSDYHSELNMSSLELGDSALYFCASSIGETGELFFGEGSRLTVL.

This chain uses TRBV30 with TRBJ2-3; TRBD2 matches at 7 bases. V gave up 0 bases and J gave up 0 bases; unmatched junction bases: 9. Germline CDR1 GTSNPN, CDR2 SVGIG (reference sequence). This CDR3 is 17 amino acids long. CDR3 DNA sequence: TGTGCCTGGAGTGTAACCTTAGCGGGTACTAGCACAGATACGCAGTATTTT. This codes for CAWSVTLAGTSTDTQYF.

This sequence joins TRBV30 and TRBJ2-1; D gene uncertain. V gave up 3 bases and J gave up 4 bases, with 10 bases separating them. This CDR3 is built from 13 residues. Germline V CDR1 and CDR2: GTSNPN, SVGIG (reference sequence). The CDR3 sequence is CAWRPTAYNEQFF. CDR3 DNA: TGTGCCTGGAGACCCACAGCATACAATGAGCAGTTCTTC.

Note on this clonotype: This could be a read error, since a much larger clone is one nucleotide away. This chain uses TRBV6-2 or TRBV6-3 with TRBJ2-7; D call uncertain. Germline lookup yields CDR1 MNHEY and CDR2 SVGEGT. The CDR3 spans 12 residues. The DNA for the CDR3 is TGTGCCGGCAGCCGGGCGGTCTACGAGCAGTACTTC. Translated: CAGSRAVYEQYF.

This clonotype was picked up a small number of times. The chain is built from TRBV5-6 and TRBJ2-1; possibly TRBD1 or TRBD2 for D (5 bases each). The CDR3 totals 15 residues. V lost 4 bases, J lost 6 bases, and 17 bases lay in between. Germline V CDR1 and CDR2: SGHDT, YYEEEE. The CDR3 sequence: CASSEELRGSNEQFF. CDR3 in DNA: TGTGCCAGCAGCGAGGAACTGAGGGGTAGCAATGAGCAGTTCTTC. The full variable domain, its missing parts supplied by reference TRBV5-6 and TRBJ2-1, is DAGVTQSPTHLIKTRGQQVTLRCSPKSGHDTVSWYQQALGQGPQFIFQYYEEEERQRGNFPDRFSGHQFPNYSSELNVNALLLGDSALYLCASSEELRGSNEQFFGPGTRLTVL.

This clonotype occurred many times. The chain couples TRBV4-1 to TRBJ1-5; tentatively, D is TRBD1 (5 bases). CDR1 is MGHRA and CDR2 is YSYEKL in the germline V gene. CDR3 length equals 17 residues. V was shortened by 2 bases and J by 9 bases, with 23 bases between the two germline ends. The CDR3 protein is CASSQNNRDRHFLPQHF. The CDR3 DNA reads TGCGCCAGCAGCCAAAATAACCGGGACCGCCATTTTTTGCCCCAGCATTTT.

The genes are TRBV28 and TRBJ2-3; TRBD1 matches 9 bases. The CDR3 spans 16 residues. CDR1 is MDHEN, CDR2 SYDVKM, per germline. V dropped 5 bases and J dropped 6; count of bases not matched to a gene: 12. The CDR3 sequence: CASSLRPTGGSDTQYF. CDR3 bases: TGTGCCAGCAGTCTCAGGCCGACAGGGGGGTCGGATACGCAGTATTTT.

This clonotype was found once. V and J are TRBV27 and TRBJ1-5; 8 bases map to TRBD1. The CDR3 extends over 15 amino acids. Germline V gene data show CDR1 as MNHEY and CDR2 as SMNVEV (reference sequence). The junction had 4 bases not matched to a gene; V was cut back by 4 bases and J by 2 bases. Here the CDR3 DNA reads TGTGCCAGCAGTTCGTACAGGGGGGGCAATCAGCCCCAGCATTTT. This translates into CASSSYRGGNQPQHF.

This clonotype has ten or more counts. The J gene is TRBJ1-1, the V gene TRBV4-3; D is perhaps TRBD1 (6 bases). Trimming took off 1 base at V and 0 bases at J, with 12 bases between the two ends. Germline V CDR1 and CDR2: LGHNA, YSLEER. The CDR3 runs 16 residues. The CDR3 coding sequence is TGCGCCAGCAGCCAAGCCGCCACAGGGCTGAACACTGAAGCTTTCTTT. This encodes CASSQAATGLNTEAFF.

Note on this clonotype: Sequence at one end of the junction differs from germline and may be a read error. This sequence joins TRBV2 and TRBJ1-1; D unresolved. Germline V gives CDR1 SNHLY, CDR2 FYNNEI. The CDR3 loop spans 12 amino acids. In nucleotides, the CDR3 is TGTGCCAGCAGTGAGATGTTAGCTGAAGCTCTCTTT. Translation: CASSEMLAEALF. The full variable domain, with the rest looked up from reference TRBV2 and TRBJ1-1, is EPEVTQTPSHQVTQMGQEVILRCVPISNHLYFYWYRQILGQKVEFLVSFYNNEISEKSEIFDDQFSVERPDGSNFTLKIRSTKLEDSAMYFCASSEMLAEALFGQGTRLTVV.

This clonotype was recorded once. This could be a read error, since a much larger clone is one nucleotide away. The chain couples TRBV4-3 to TRBJ2-7; D call uncertain. CDR3 length: 13 amino acids. The germline gives CDR1 LGHNA, CDR2 YSLEER. V lost 0 bases and J lost 3, with 6 bases in between. The CDR3 protein is CASSQEKCYEQYF. CDR3 nucleotides: TGCGCCAGCAGCCAAGAAAAGTGCTACGAGCAGTACTTC.

This clonotype came up a few times. The chain carries TRBV13 and TRBJ1-2, with 8 bases aligning to TRBD1. Germline values: CDR1 PRHDT, CDR2 FYEKMQ (reference sequence). The CDR3 has 15 amino acids. The V gene end was trimmed by 5 bases and the J gene end by 4 bases; junction bases not matched to a gene: 9. CDR3 sequence (DNA): TGTGCCAGCAGCCCTCCCGGACAGGGTGGCTATGGCTACACCTTC. This sequence encodes CASSPPGQGGYGYTF.

This clonotype came up many times. This sequence joins TRBV28 and TRBJ2-3; 10 bases line up with TRBD2. The trim removed 8 bases at V and 2 bases at J, leaving 7 bases unmatched. The CDR3 spans 15 residues. CDR1 and CDR2 from the germline V gene are MDHEN and SYDVKM. The CDR3 sequence is CASSQLAGITDTQYF. The CDR3 DNA reads as TGTGCCAGCTCCCAACTAGCGGGAATCACAGATACGCAGTATTTT.

Points on this clonotype: This could be a read error, since a much larger clone is one nucleotide away. CDR3 sequence reads: CSVESRGGYEQYF. In DNA, the CDR3 is TGCAGCGTTGAGTCCAGGGGAGGCTACGAGCAGTACTTC. The chain has TRBV29-1 and TRBJ2-7; D is perhaps TRBD1 or TRBD2 (6 bases each). The CDR3 has 13 amino acids. V lost 3 bases, J lost 3 bases, and 12 bases lay in between. Germline CDR1 reads SQVTM; CDR2 reads ANQGSEA.